This passage covers 10 T cell receptor beta chains from one sample sequenced in a study of CD4+ T cells in melanoma. Here immunoSEQ multiplex PCR was the method, and the copy in TCRdb shows in-frame clones only, minus some. This table has 110,000 to 150,000 clones, approximately 91% appearing once. These receptor sequences come from a human donor with melanoma.

This rearrangement joins TRBV5-1 to TRBJ2-1, with TRBD2 matching over 10 bases. The CDR3 is 16 residues long. In germline, CDR1 is SGHRS, CDR2 YFSETQ. The V and J ends lost 3 bases and 5 bases, in that order; junction bases with no gene match: 8. This CDR3 reads CASSWKPGTSDNEQFF. DNA for the CDR3: TGCGCCAGCAGCTGGAAACCCGGGACTAGCGACAATGAGCAGTTCTTC.

J is TRBJ1-2 and V is TRBV6-6, with TRBD1 as a possible D gene (5 bases). The CDR3 has 12 amino acids. CDR1 MNHNY and CDR2 SVGAGI come from the germline V gene (reference sequence). Trimming took off 4 bases at V and 5 bases at J, with 8 bases between the two ends. Written as DNA, the CDR3 is TGTGCCAGCAGTTCGGAGGGGTATGGCTACACCTTC. This sequence encodes CASSSEGYGYTF.

The chain uses TRBV29-1 and TRBJ1-1, with unresolved D. From germline, CDR1 is SQVTM and CDR2 ANQGSEA. The length of the CDR3 is 13 residues. Trimming cost V 0 bases and J 0 bases, with 5 bases left between them. CDR3 sequence reads: CSVEEHMNTEAFF. CDR3 nucleotides: TGCAGCGTTGAAGAGCACATGAACACTGAAGCTTTCTTT.

The chain has TRBV7-8 and TRBJ1-2; D gene unclear. Germline-derived CDR1 and CDR2 are SGHVS and FQNEAQ. The germline V and J ends were trimmed by 1 base and 6 bases, with 6 bases remaining between them. The CDR3 runs 12 residues. The CDR3 region has the DNA TGTGCCAGCAGCTTAGTAAGCGATGGCTACACCTTC. It yields the protein CASSLVSDGYTF.

The V gene is TRBV4-2, the J gene TRBJ1-2; maybe TRBD1 (5 bases). V was clipped by 1 base and J by 8 bases, with 14 bases between them. The CDR3 is 14 amino acids. Germline CDR1 reads LGHNA; CDR2 reads YNFKEQ. The CDR3 DNA reads TGTGCCAGCAGCCAAGGTATTCAGGACATCGGCTACACCTTC. It codes for CASSQGIQDIGYTF.

This chain joins TRBV5-1 and TRBJ2-5, with D possibly being TRBD2 (7 bases). This CDR3 has 15 amino acids. V shed 4 bases and J shed 2 bases, with 15 bases lying between them. Germline loops: CDR1 SGHRS, CDR2 YFSETQ. The CDR3 bases are TGCGCCAGCAGCGGGGGGGGGCAAGAACAAGAGACCCAGTACTTC. Its translation: CASSGGGQEQETQYF.

The rearrangement uses TRBV5-1 and TRBJ2-2; D is undetermined. The CDR3 consists of 15 residues. The germline V gene has CDR1 SGHRS and CDR2 YFSETQ. The ends were cut back, 7 bases at V and 1 base at J, with 14 bases in the middle. The CDR3 DNA sequence: TGCGCCAGCGGCCCCCAGTGGGGGAACACCGGGGAGCTGTTTTTT. This encodes CASGPQWGNTGELFF.

The chain uses TRBV9 and TRBJ1-3; no firm D call. This CDR3 contains 15 residues. Germline CDR1 SGDLS, CDR2 YYNGEE. Trimming stripped 5 bases from V and 1 base from J, with 13 bases between. The DNA for the CDR3 is TGTGCCAGCAGTGACCGGGCAGAATCTGGAAACACCATATATTTT. This sequence encodes CASSDRAESGNTIYF.

The genes are TRBV2 and TRBJ2-3; unclear D gene. The V and J ends lost 1 base and 4 bases respectively, with 9 bases between them. The CDR3 runs to 14 residues. CDR1 SNHLY and CDR2 FYNNEI come from the germline V gene. The CDR3 DNA is TGTGCCAGCAGTGAAGAAAGGGTCCCAGATACGCAGTATTTT. It translates to CASSEERVPDTQYF.

J is TRBJ1-1 and V is TRBV27, with D possibly being TRBD1 (5 bases). This CDR3 spans 15 amino acids. The germline V gene encodes CDR1 MNHEY and CDR2 SMNVEV (reference sequence). Trimming removed 2 bases from V and 1 base from J, with 11 bases in between. CDR3 coding DNA: TGTGCCAGCAGTTTAAGGGGCAATCGGAACACTGAAGCTTTCTTT. It translates to CASSLRGNRNTEAFF.